A selection of T cell receptor beta chains follows, all from one sample in a study of T cell changes during pregnancy in multiple sclerosis. Method: immunoSEQ multiplex PCR; TCRdb's copy keeps in-frame clones and lacks some. The data hold 45,000 to 60,000 clones, with 75% to 90% observed a single time. Sequencing was performed on CD8+ T cells from peripheral blood mononuclear cells, taken in the second trimester of pregnancy. These receptors were collected from a female donor with multiple sclerosis, enrolled in a pregnancy study. CDR3s include the opening cysteine and the closing phenylalanine or tryptophan. The D gene is left open where the match is weak. Rows may omit the clone size; those that give it use once, few, many or a size class.

>TRBV2|TRBJ1-5|-|-
TGTGCCAGCAGTGATCCGACAGTGTCTAACCAGCCCCAGCATTTT
CASSDPTVSNQPQHF
>TRBV11-1|TRBJ2-7|once|-
TGTGCCAGCAGCCTCGGGGAGTCTGAGGGAGTCTACGAGCAGTACTTC
CASSLGESEGVYEQYF
>TRBV10-2|TRBJ2-6|-|-
TGCGCCAGCACCGATCTATCTGGGGCCAACGTCCTGACTTTC
CASTDLSGANVLTF
>TRBV7-6|TRBJ2-7|-|TRBD1
TGTGCCAGCAGCCCCGGGACAGGGGTCGGCGAGCAGTACTTC
CASSPGTGVGEQYF
>TRBV9|TRBJ2-7|-|TRBD1
TGTGCCAGCAGCGTAGGGCAGGGGGCCGCCTACGAGCAGTACTTC
CASSVGQGAAYEQYF
>TRBV5-1|TRBJ2-2|-|TRBD1
TGCGCCAGTCAAAGGCAAACACAGGGGGACACCGGGGAGCTGTTTTTT
CASQRQTQGDTGELFF
>TRBV27|TRBJ1-2|-|-
TGTGCCAGCAGTTTATTGGGGGGATCCTATGGCTACACCTTC
CASSLLGGSYGYTF
>TRBV5-6|TRBJ1-5|-|-
TGTGCCAGCAGCTCCGACACCGATCAGCCCCAGCATTTT
CASSSDTDQPQHF
>TRBV9|TRBJ1-3|-|TRBD1
TGTGCCAGCAGCGGTATGGGACAGGGGATCTCTGGAAACACCATATATTTT
CASSGMGQGISGNTIYF
>TRBV29-1|TRBJ2-5|-|-
TGCAGCGTTATTAACAGCCCGCATCGGGAGACCCAGTACTTC
CSVINSPHRETQYF
>TRBV14|TRBJ2-7|-|-
TGTGCCAGCAGCCAACGGGGGGAGCAGTACTTC
CASSQRGEQYF
>TRBV2|TRBJ1-5|-|TRBD1
TGTGCCAGCAGTGGATCGGACAGGGGGATCCATCAGCCCCAGCATTTT
CASSGSDRGIHQPQHF
>TRBV6-4|TRBJ2-2|-|-
TGTGCCAGCAGTGACTCCAGGGAAAACACCGGGGAGCTGTTTTTT
CASSDSRENTGELFF
>TRBV27|TRBJ2-7|-|TRBD2
TGTGCCAGCAGTTTTGGGGGGGATCTCGAGCAGTACTTC
CASSFGGDLEQYF
>TRBV7-9|TRBJ2-5|-|TRBD2
TGTGCCAGCGGGGGCGGGGGGGAGACCCAGTACTTC
CASGGGGETQYF
>TRBV6-4|TRBJ2-1|few|TRBD2
TGTGCCAGCAGCCAAGTTAGCGGGGCCTACAATGAGCAGTTCTTC
CASSQVSGAYNEQFF
>TRBV7-6|TRBJ2-2|-|TRBD2
TGTGCCAGCAGCTTAGCGGGAGGGCAGGCGGCCGGGGAGCTGTTTTTT
CASSLAGGQAAGELFF
>TRBV25-1|TRBJ1-4|-|TRBD1
TGTGCCAGCAGTGGAGGGACAGGGGGCGTTAATGAAAAACTGTTTTTT
CASSGGTGGVNEKLFF
>TRBV6-6|TRBJ1-5|-|-
TGTGCCAGTGGGGGGACTGGAACTGGCCATCAGCCCCAGCATTTT
CASGGTGTGHQPQHF
>TRBV9|TRBJ1-1|-|-
TGTGCCAGCAGCGGGGACTATCGATGGGACACTGAAGCTTTCTTT
CASSGDYRWDTEAFF
>TRBV19|TRBJ2-2|-|-
TGTGCCAGTAGTATAATACAGACCAACACCGGGGAGCTGTTTTTT
CASSIIQTNTGELFF
>TRBV4-1|TRBJ2-4|-|TRBD2
TGCGCCAGCAGCCAAGAGGGAGGGGCCTTAGACATTCAGTACTTC
CASSQEGGALDIQYF
>TRBV6-1|TRBJ2-7|-|-
TGTGCCAGCAGTGAAGCGCTCCCGGGGTACGAGCAGTACTTC
CASSEALPGYEQYF
>TRBV30|TRBJ2-1|-|TRBD1
TGTGCCTGGAGTGTGGGGACAGGAGAGCAGTTCTTC
CAWSVGTGEQFF
>TRBV13|TRBJ1-2|-|-
TGTGCCAGCAGCTTAGCGATACAGGGTGATGGTGGCTACACCTTC
CASSLAIQGDGGYTF
>TRBV27|TRBJ2-5|-|-
TGTGCCAGCAGCCGTGGGGGGACCCCGAGCCAAGAGACCCAGTACTTC
CASSRGGTPSQETQYF
>TRBV27|TRBJ2-2|-|-
TGTGCCAGCAGTTTCTCCACCGGGGAGCTGTTTTTT
CASSFSTGELFF
>TRBV9|TRBJ1-2|-|-
TGTGCCAGCACCTATAGCAAGACAGGCCTGGAAGGCTACACCTTC
CASTYSKTGLEGYTF
>TRBV10-2|TRBJ2-3|-|TRBD1
TGCGCCAGCAGTTCCCGACAGGGCCCGAGCACAGATACGCAGTATTTT
CASSSRQGPSTDTQYF
>TRBV5-4|TRBJ2-1|-|TRBD2
TGTGCCAGCAGTACCGGGACTAGCGGGGGTTTTGAGCAGTTCTTC
CASSTGTSGGFEQFF
>TRBV5-6|TRBJ2-7|-|-
TGTGCCAGCAGTGAAGCCTTCGACGAGCAGTACTTC
CASSEAFDEQYF
>TRBV2|TRBJ1-4|-|-
TGTGCCAGCAGAAGCCCCCCAGGTTTTGCTAATGAAAAACTGTTTTTT
CASRSPPGFANEKLFF
>TRBV2|TRBJ2-7|medium-sized|TRBD2
TGTGCCAGCTCTGTAGCGGGATCCTACGAGCAGTACTTC
CASSVAGSYEQYF
>TRBV5-4|TRBJ2-2|-|-
TGTGCCAGCAGCTTGGGAACTGAGTTCTCCGGGGAGCTGTTTTTT
CASSLGTEFSGELFF
>TRBV27|TRBJ1-6|-|-
TGTGCCAGCAGTTCCCTACCCCCACAGGACCTTGGACCCCTCCACTTT
CASSSLPPQDLGPLHF
>TRBV11-2|TRBJ2-7|-|TRBD2
TGTGCCAGCAGCTTATCTATTCGACTAGCGGGGGGTTCCTACGAGCAGTACTTC
CASSLSIRLAGGSYEQYF
>TRBV7-6|TRBJ2-1|-|TRBD1
TGTGCCAGCAGCTTCGGGACAGGGGGTTTAGCCTACAATGAGCAGTTCTTC
CASSFGTGGLAYNEQFF
>TRBV7-9|TRBJ1-2|-|TRBD1
TGTGCCAGCAGCTTAGGGGACAGTGCTAACTATGGCTACACCTTC
CASSLGDSANYGYTF
>TRBV4-1|TRBJ2-2|few|-
TGCGCCAGCAGCCCAAGGTTGGACAACCGCGGGGAGCTGTTTTTT
CASSPRLDNRGELFF
>TRBV6-5|TRBJ2-7|-|-
TGTGCCAGCAGTTACTCTGTTGGACAGAGAGACTACGAGCAGTACTTC
CASSYSVGQRDYEQYF
>TRBV2|TRBJ1-1|-|-
TGTGCCAGCAGTGAACCAGGGCTGACTGAAGCTTTCTTT
CASSEPGLTEAFF
>TRBV9|TRBJ2-2|-|-
TGTGCCAGCAGCGTAGAGGGCGGGGGGGAGCTGTTTTTT
CASSVEGGGELFF
>TRBV27|TRBJ2-7|once|TRBD1
TGTGCCAGCAGAGCCGACAGGGGACAACGTGAGCAGTACTTC
CASRADRGQREQYF
>TRBV11-2|TRBJ2-5|-|TRBD2
TGTGCCAGCAGAGAGGTTCGGGGGGGCCCGCAAGAGACCCAGTACTTC
CASREVRGGPQETQYF
>TRBV6-4|TRBJ2-1|-|TRBD2
TGTGCCAGCAGTGACACTAGCGGGGACTACAATGAGCAGTTCTTC
CASSDTSGDYNEQFF
>TRBV5-6|TRBJ1-2|-|-
TGTGCCAGCAGTAGGGGAGGGCCCGTCTATGGCTACACCTTC
CASSRGGPVYGYTF
>TRBV4-1|TRBJ2-7|once|TRBD1
TGCGCCAGCAAGGGACAGGGGGCAGACGAGCAGTACTTC
CASKGQGADEQYF
>TRBV4-1|TRBJ2-1|-|-
TGCGCCAGCAGCCAAGTGACTAGGGTGGGCCTCGGGGATGAGCAGTTCTTC
CASSQVTRVGLGDEQFF
>TRBV15|TRBJ1-4|-|TRBD1
TGTGCCACCAGCGCCCGGACAGGGGGCCTAGAAAAACTGTTTTTT
CATSARTGGLEKLFF
>TRBV6-4|TRBJ1-5|-|-
TGTGCCAGCAGTGAAACGGAGGGGTCAGGGCAGCCCCAGCATTTT
CASSETEGSGQPQHF
>TRBV11-2|TRBJ2-3|-|-
TGTGCCACCGCGGGCACAGATACGCAGTATTTT
CATAGTDTQYF
>TRBV10-3|TRBJ2-7|-|-
TGTGCCAGCCAGGGGGGATCGTCCTACGAGCAGTACTTC
CASQGGSSYEQYF
>TRBV7-2|TRBJ2-6|-|TRBD1
TGTGCCAGCAGCGACCCGGGACAGTCCACAGGGGCCAACGTCCTGACTTTC
CASSDPGQSTGANVLTF
>TRBV7-9|TRBJ1-2|-|-
TGTGCCAGCAGCTTCGGAGAGGGCTACACCTTC
CASSFGEGYTF
>TRBV7-9|TRBJ2-6|-|-
TGTGCCAGCAGCTTAGGTGGAGGGGTTTTCTCTGGGGCCAACGTCCTGACTTTC
CASSLGGGVFSGANVLTF
>TRBV6-5|TRBJ1-1|-|-
TGTGCCAGCAGTTACGGCCGGGACTTTGACACTGAAGCTTTCTTT
CASSYGRDFDTEAFF
>TRBV27|TRBJ2-1|few|-
TGTGCCAGCAGTTGGGGGGACAGCTACAATGAGCAGTTCTTC
CASSWGDSYNEQFF
>TRBV19|TRBJ2-7|-|-
TGTGCCAGTAGGCCCGCCTATTTCGACGGGGAACCCAGCTCCTACGAGCAGTACTTC
CASRPAYFDGEPSSYEQYF
>TRBV10-2|TRBJ1-2|-|-
TGCGCCAGCAGTGACACCTCGGGGGAAGACACCTTC
CASSDTSGEDTF